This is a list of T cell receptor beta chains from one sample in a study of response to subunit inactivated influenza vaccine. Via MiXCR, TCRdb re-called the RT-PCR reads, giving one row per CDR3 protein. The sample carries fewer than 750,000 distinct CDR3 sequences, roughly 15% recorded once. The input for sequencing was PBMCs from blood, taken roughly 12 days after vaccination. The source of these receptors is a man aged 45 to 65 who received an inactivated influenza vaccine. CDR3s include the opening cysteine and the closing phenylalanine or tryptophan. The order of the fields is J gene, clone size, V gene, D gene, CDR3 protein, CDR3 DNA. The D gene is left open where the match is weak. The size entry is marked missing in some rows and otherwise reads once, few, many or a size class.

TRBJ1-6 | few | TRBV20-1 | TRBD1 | CSARARDRGYSPLHF | TGCAGTGCTAGAGCCCGGGACAGGGGATATTCACCCCTCCACTTT
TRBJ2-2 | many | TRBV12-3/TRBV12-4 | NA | CATHLETGELFF | TGTGCCACACACCTGGAGACCGGGGAGCTGTTTTTT
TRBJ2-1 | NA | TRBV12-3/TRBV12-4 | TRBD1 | CASSPAGGGSDNEQFF | TGTGCCAGCAGCCCCGCAGGGGGCGGGTCGGACAATGAGCAGTTCTTC
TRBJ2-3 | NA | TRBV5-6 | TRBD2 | CASSLGLDMRYF | TGTGCCAGCAGCTTAGGACTAGACATGCGGTATTTT
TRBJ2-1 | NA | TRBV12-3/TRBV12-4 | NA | CASSLGLSSSYNEQFF | TGTGCCAGCAGTCTTGGACTATCCAGCTCCTACAATGAGCAGTTCTTC
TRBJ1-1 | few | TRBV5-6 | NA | CASRALSRDTEAFF | TGTGCCAGCAGGGCTCTGTCGAGGGACACTGAAGCTTTCTTT
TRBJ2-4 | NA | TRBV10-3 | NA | CAISEWSAGAKNIQYF | TGTGCCATCAGTGAGTGGAGCGCAGGCGCCAAAAACATTCAGTACTTC
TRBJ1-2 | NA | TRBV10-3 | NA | CAISDPRGERDGYTF | TGTGCCATCAGTGACCCTCGCGGGGAGCGGGATGGCTACACCTTC
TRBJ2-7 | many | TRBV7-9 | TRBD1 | CASSPPGTEGEQYF | TGTGCCAGCAGCCCACCCGGGACAGAAGGCGAGCAGTACTTC
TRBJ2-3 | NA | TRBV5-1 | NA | CASSANEAGTDTQYF | TGCGCCAGCAGCGCCAATGAGGCAGGCACAGATACGCAGTATTTT
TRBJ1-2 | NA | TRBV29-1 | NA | CSVGDPAGDGYTF | TGCAGCGTTGGAGACCCGGCCGGAGATGGCTACACCTTC
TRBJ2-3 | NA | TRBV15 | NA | CATSSGGHEPPDTQYF | TGTGCCACCAGCAGCGGAGGGCACGAACCCCCAGATACGCAGTATTTT
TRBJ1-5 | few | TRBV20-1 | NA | CSARTGHGGQPQHF | TGCAGTGCTCGGACGGGACACGGGGGTCAGCCCCAGCATTTT
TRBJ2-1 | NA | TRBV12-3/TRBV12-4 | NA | CVTGAPPLSYNEQFF | TGTGTCACCGGGGCCCCACCCCTATCCTACAATGAGCAGTTCTTC
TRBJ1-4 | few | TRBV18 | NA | CASSPFKGREKLFF | TGTGCCAGCTCACCATTCAAGGGTCGGGAAAAACTGTTTTTT
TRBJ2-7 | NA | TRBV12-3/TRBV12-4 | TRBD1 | CASSWDRDHEQYF | TGTGCCAGCAGCTGGGACAGGGACCACGAGCAGTACTTC
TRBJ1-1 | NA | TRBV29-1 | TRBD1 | CSVSRGKGTEAFF | TGCAGCGTTTCCAGGGGGAAGGGCACTGAAGCTTTCTTT
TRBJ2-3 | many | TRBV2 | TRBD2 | CASSEAQGLAAYTQYF | TGTGCCAGCAGTGAAGCGCAGGGACTAGCAGCTTATACGCAGTATTTT
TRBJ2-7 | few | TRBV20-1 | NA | CSARNRGNEQYF | TGCAGTGCTAGAAACCGGGGCAACGAGCAGTACTTC
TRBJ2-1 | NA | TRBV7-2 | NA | CASSLMGQKLNEQFF | TGTGCCAGCAGCTTGATGGGGCAGAAACTCAATGAGCAGTTCTTC
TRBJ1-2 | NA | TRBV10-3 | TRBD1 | CAISAGTGRIANYGYTF | TGTGCCATCAGTGCGGGGACAGGGAGGATAGCTAACTATGGCTACACCTTC
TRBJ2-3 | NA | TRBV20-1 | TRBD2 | CSATLAGGTTQYF | TGCAGTGCTACTCTAGCGGGAGGGACTACGCAGTATTTT
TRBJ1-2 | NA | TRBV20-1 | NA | CSARDGTRPYTF | TGCAGTGCTAGAGATGGGACGAGACCCTACACCTTC
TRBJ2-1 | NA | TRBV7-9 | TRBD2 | CASSLSGLAGGYNEQFF | TGTGCCAGCAGCCTGTCGGGACTAGCGGGAGGGTACAATGAGCAGTTCTTC
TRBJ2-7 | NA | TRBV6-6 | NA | CASSYLGWNEQYF | TGTGCCAGCAGTTACTTAGGGTGGAACGAGCAGTACTTC
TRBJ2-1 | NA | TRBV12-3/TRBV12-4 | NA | CASSYTGVLFF | TGTGCCAGCAGTTACACGGGAGTTTTGTTCTTC
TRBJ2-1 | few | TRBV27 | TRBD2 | CASSRTSGMVSNEQFF | TGTGCCAGCAGTAGGACTAGCGGGATGGTTTCGAATGAGCAGTTCTTC
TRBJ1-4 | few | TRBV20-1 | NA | CSAHQESTNEKLFF | TGCAGTGCTCATCAAGAATCAACTAATGAAAAACTGTTTTTT
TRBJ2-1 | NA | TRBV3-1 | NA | CASSQDRVGTLYNEQFF | TGTGCCAGCAGCCAAGATCGGGTAGGGACCTTGTACAATGAGCAGTTCTTC
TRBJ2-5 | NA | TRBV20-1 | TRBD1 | CSARKQGWETQYF | TGCAGTGCTAGAAAACAGGGGTGGGAGACCCAGTACTTC
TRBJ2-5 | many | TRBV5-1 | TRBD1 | CASSFNYGTGQETQYF | TGCGCCAGCAGCTTCAACTATGGGACAGGACAAGAGACCCAGTACTTC
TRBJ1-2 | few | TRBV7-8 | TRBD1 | CASTQDRVNGYTF | TGTGCCAGCACCCAAGACAGGGTGAACGGCTACACCTTC
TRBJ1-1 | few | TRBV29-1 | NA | CSVNRGTNTEAFF | TGCAGCGTTAACAGAGGCACGAACACTGAAGCTTTCTTT
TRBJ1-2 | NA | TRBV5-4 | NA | CASNEGQANYGYTF | TGTGCCAGCAACGAGGGACAAGCTAACTATGGCTACACCTTC
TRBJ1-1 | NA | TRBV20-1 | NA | CSASPTGYHTEAFF | TGCAGTGCTAGCCCCACAGGATACCACACTGAAGCTTTCTTT
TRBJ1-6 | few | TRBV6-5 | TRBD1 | CASSYIATGQGNSPLHF | TGTGCCAGCAGTTACATTGCTACGGGACAGGGGAATTCACCCCTCCACTTT
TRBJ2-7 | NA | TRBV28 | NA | CASSSTWGQGALGEQCF | NA
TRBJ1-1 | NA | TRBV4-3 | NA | CASSQGGGVTEAFF | TGCGCCAGCAGCCAGGGCGGGGGGGTTACTGAAGCTTTCTTT
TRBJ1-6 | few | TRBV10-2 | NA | CASSVRGNSPLHF | TGCGCCAGCAGTGTTCGGGGGAATTCACCCCTCCACTTT
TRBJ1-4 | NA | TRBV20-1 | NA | CSASLGYEKLFF | TGCAGTGCTAGTTTGGGGTATGAAAAACTGTTTTTT
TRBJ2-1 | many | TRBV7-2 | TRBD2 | CASSPPGTSGYNEQFF | TGTGCCAGCAGCCCCCCCGGGACTAGCGGCTACAATGAGCAGTTCTTC